The next 6 T cell receptor beta chains were all read from a single sample in a study of T cell repertoires in cytomegalovirus infection. TCRdb re-derived calls from the reads in MiXCR, one entry per CDR3 protein. Seen here are hundreds of thousands of distinct CDR3 sequences, 30% to 40% observed once, and the top ten hold roughly 20%. Antigens of these TCRs are unknown. The sample was cultured PBMCs, taken from culture after CMV antigen stimulation. The origin of the receptors is a human donor in good health (CMV status not recorded). Some clones in this sample may be carry-over from other donors' samples.

A note on this clonotype: One junction end disagrees with the germline gene, perhaps due to a read error. The CDR3 region has the DNA TGTGCCAGCAGCCAAGATCTGGACAGGGTGTACGGCTACACCTTC. It yields the protein CASSQDLDRVYGYTF. The chain links TRBV4-1 to TRBJ1-2; 8 bases line up with TRBD1. Germline lookup yields CDR1 MGHRA and CDR2 YSYEKL. This CDR3 is built from 15 residues.

V gene TRBV2 combines with J gene TRBJ2-7, with TRBD2 as a possible D gene (5 bases). This CDR3 is built from 15 residues. CDR1 and CDR2 from the germline V gene are SNHLY and FYNNEI. Trimming cost V 6 bases and J 4 bases, with 19 bases left between them. Here the CDR3 reads CASRADLGMGYEQYF. For the CDR3, the DNA is TGTGCCAGCAGAGCGGACTTGGGGATGGGTTACGAGCAGTACTTC. Combining the CDR3 with reference TRBV2 and TRBJ2-7 gives the whole variable domain EPEVTQTPSHQVTQMGQEVILRCVPISNHLYFYWYRQILGQKVEFLVSFYNNEISEKSEIFDDQFSVERPDGSNFTLKIRSTKLEDSAMYFCASRADLGMGYEQYFGPGTRLTVT.

The chain combines TRBV27 with TRBJ2-3; D remains unclear. The CDR3 length is 14 residues. Between the trimmed V and J ends, which lost 4 bases and 4 bases, there was a span of 12 bases. The germline V gene has CDR1 MNHEY and CDR2 SMNVEV (reference sequence). CDR3 in amino acids: CASSSRHNPDTQYF. CDR3 in DNA: TGTGCCAGCAGTTCCCGACACAACCCAGATACGCAGTATTTT.

The V call is TRBV7-2, the J call TRBJ2-3; TRBD2 matches 10 bases. The V gene end was trimmed by 8 bases and the J gene end by 1 base; junction bases not matched to a gene: 9. The CDR3 totals 16 residues. The germline V gene has CDR1 SGHTA and CDR2 FQGNSA. The CDR3 protein is CASARDSGGGTDTQYF. As DNA, the CDR3 is TGTGCCAGCGCTAGGGACAGCGGGGGGGGCACAGATACGCAGTATTTT. The complete variable domain, with remaining parts taken from reference TRBV7-2 and TRBJ2-3, reads GAGVSQSPSNKVTEKGKDVELRCDPISGHTALYWYRQSLGQGLEFLIYFQGNSAPDKSGLPSDRFSAERTGGSVSTLTIQRTQQEDSAVYLCASARDSGGGTDTQYFGPGTRLTVL.

This clonotype was recorded many times. The V and J genes are TRBV7-2 and TRBJ2-3, with D unresolved. V lost 1 base to trimming and J lost 2 bases, with 7 bases between them. Per the germline V gene, CDR1 is SGHTA and CDR2 is FQGNSA. The CDR3 consists of 14 residues. Here the CDR3 reads CASSLDHYTDTQYF. Here the CDR3 DNA reads TGTGCCAGCAGCTTAGATCACTACACAGATACGCAGTATTTT.

Details on this clonotype: An end of the junction does not agree with germline; a read error may underlie this. The chain employs TRBV7-4 and TRBJ1-4; D unresolved. The CDR3 totals 15 residues. Germline assignment: CDR1 SGHVT and CDR2 SQSDAQ. The CDR3 bases are TGTCCCAGCAGCTTAGGGCGCGCAACTAATGAAGAACTGTTTTTT. The encoded protein is CPSSLGRATNEELFF.